Listed below are T cell receptor beta chains from one sample, sequenced in a study of OX40 agonist ivuxolimab in advanced cancers. Only in-frame clones appear in the TCRdb table, and some are missing; sequencing was by immunoSEQ multiplex PCR. The data contain 30,000 to 35,000 clones, around 80% of them seen just once; the ten biggest clones take up about 21%. The sample here was CD4+ or CD8+ T cells sorted from blood, taken in a trial of the OX40 agonist ivuxolimab. The receptors here all came from an adult with an advanced solid tumor such as melanoma, head and neck, liver or kidney cancer. CDR3s leave out the opening cysteine and the closing phenylalanine or tryptophan. D genes are given only for firm matches.

-	TRBV11-3	ASSLVSGGNQPQH
TRBD1	TRBV28	ASSLEPGQNYGYT
TRBD1	TRBV6-1	ASSTKTGTGEY
TRBD1	TRBV5-1	ASSLAQGAGNTIY
-	TRBV28	ASSLRSPLH
-	TRBV11-3	ASSLESGEDNEQF
-	TRBV28	ASIHNTEAF
TRBD1	TRBV10-3	AISAKQGGSTEAF
-	TRBV18	ASSPFTGEINGYT
TRBD1	TRBV5-1	ASSLARGQGGYT
-	TRBV9	ASSVQAGSYNEQF
TRBD1	TRBV19	ASATGGSTPLYGYT
TRBD1	TRBV6-4	ASSDSGTGGYGYT
TRBD1	TRBV25-1	ASSEFRTGGAYGYT
TRBD1	TRBV5-1	ASSQDRATGNTIY
-	TRBV11-1	ASRRGSDEKLF
-	TRBV6-1	ASSEASRRGAGELF
-	TRBV6-1	ASSDRKKNIQY
-	TRBV5-1	ASSLGQTLGNTIY
-	TRBV5-1	ASSDTPGYGYT
-	TRBV11-2	ASSLRWLGDTDTQY
-	TRBV10-2	ASRGDRYEQY
-	TRBV7-2	ASSLGVREKLF
TRBD2	TRBV5-1	ASSPWGSGVGTGELF
TRBD1	TRBV27	ASSTQRRQGASTEAF
-	TRBV5-1	ASSLEGTAGSGNTIY
-	TRBV11-1	ASSLGKETQY
-	TRBV18	ASSPLGRSMNTEAF
TRBD1	TRBV4-1	ASSQGDRYNQPQH
TRBD1	TRBV7-8	ASSLDGTGAEQY
TRBD1	TRBV30	ALWTGGYEQY
-	TRBV18	ASFGRTEAF
-	TRBV7-8	ASSFEGSSNTEAF
-	TRBV7-9	ASSLRALADYGYT